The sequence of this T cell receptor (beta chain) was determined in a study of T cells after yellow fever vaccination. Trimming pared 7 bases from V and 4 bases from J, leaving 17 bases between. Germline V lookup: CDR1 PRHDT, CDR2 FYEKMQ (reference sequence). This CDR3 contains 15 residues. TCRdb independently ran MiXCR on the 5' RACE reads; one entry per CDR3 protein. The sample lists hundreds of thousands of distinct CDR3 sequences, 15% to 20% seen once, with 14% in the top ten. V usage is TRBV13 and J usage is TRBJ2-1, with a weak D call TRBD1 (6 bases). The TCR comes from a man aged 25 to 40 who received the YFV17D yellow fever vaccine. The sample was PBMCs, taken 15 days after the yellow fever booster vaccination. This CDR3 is CASTPRGRGYNEQFF. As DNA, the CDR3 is TGTGCCAGCACCCCGAGGGGGAGAGGTTACAATGAGCAGTTCTTC.